The clone carrying this T cell receptor beta chain has more than one count but fewer than ten. Its matching antigen is unknown. Researchers prepared the TCRbeta library using unique molecular identifiers, the study reports. TCRdb reprocessed the PCR reads via MiXCR and lists one record per CDR3 protein. The repertoire holds about 980,000 distinct CDR3 sequences, about 29% seen once, with roughly 31% in the top ten. This entry comes from a study of T-cell reconstitution after alpha-beta-depleted transplantation in children. General observations from the study: At the one-year point after transplant, T-cell counts and TCRbeta diversity were found to come mostly from T cells that had been newly produced. Reported findings indicate that, about two months after transplant, alpha-beta T cells came from several hundred expanded clones, which were derived from non-depleted graft cells. Recipient T cells and thymic progenitors that survived gave rise to the high TCRbeta diversity observed at day 60 in some patients.

This TCR derives from a boy younger than two who had a stem cell transplant for SCID, so the T cells may come from the graft donor. Sequenced material: PBMCs, mostly from graft donor cells, taken 360 days after TCRalphabeta/CD19-depleted stem cell transplant.

The CDR3 nucleotides read TGTGCCAGCAGTAGACTTACAGGGAACGGCTACACCTTC. It codes for CASSRLTGNGYTF. This rearrangement joins TRBV12-3 or TRBV12-4 to TRBJ1-2; D possibly corresponds to TRBD1 (6 bases). V dropped 5 bases and J dropped 8 bases, with 15 bases sitting between them. The CDR3 runs 13 residues.